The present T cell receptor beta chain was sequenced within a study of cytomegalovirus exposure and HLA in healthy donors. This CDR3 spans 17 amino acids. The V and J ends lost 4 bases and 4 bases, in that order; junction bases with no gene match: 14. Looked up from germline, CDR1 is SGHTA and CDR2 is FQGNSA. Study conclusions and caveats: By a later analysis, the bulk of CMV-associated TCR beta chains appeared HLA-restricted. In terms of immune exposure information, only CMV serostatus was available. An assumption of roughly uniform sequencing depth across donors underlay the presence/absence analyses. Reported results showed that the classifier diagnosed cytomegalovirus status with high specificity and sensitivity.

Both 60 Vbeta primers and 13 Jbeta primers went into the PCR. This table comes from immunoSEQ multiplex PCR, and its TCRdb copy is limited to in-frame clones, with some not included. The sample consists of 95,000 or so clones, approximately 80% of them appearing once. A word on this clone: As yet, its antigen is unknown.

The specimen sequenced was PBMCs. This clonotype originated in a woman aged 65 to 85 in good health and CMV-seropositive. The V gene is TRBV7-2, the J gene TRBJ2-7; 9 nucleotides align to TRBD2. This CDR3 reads CASSSPKTSGVGYEQYF. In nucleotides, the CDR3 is TGTGCCAGCAGCTCCCCTAAGACTAGCGGAGTAGGATACGAGCAGTACTTC.